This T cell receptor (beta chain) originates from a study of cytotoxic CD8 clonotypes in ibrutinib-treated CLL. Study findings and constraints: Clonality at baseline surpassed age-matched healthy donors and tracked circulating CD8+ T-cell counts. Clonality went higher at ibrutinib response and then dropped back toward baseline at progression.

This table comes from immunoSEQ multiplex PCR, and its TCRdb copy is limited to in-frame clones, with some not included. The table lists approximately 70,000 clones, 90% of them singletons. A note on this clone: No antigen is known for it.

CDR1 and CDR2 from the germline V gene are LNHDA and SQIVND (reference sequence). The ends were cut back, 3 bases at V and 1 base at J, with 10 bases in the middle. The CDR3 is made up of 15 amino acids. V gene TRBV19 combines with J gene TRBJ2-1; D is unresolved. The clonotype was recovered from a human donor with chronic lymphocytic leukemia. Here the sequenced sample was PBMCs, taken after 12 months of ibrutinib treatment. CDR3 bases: TGTGCCAGTAGTATTAAACCAAGGTCCTACAATGAGCAGTTCTTC. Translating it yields CASSIKPRSYNEQFF.